The clone carrying this TCR beta chain was seen many times. This specimen comes from a study of breast tumors, draining lymph nodes, adjacent tissues. TCRdb itself ran the multiplex PCR reads through MiXCR, one entry per CDR3 protein. The sample shows fewer than 250,000 distinct CDR3 sequences, about 32% of them seen only once. This CDR3 is 14 amino acids long. Between the trimmed V and J ends, which lost 0 bases and 2 bases, there was a span of 7 bases. Germline CDR1 and CDR2: SGHRS and YFSETQ. Axillary draining lymph nodes of breast cancer patients supplied the node samples. What was sequenced was axillary lymph node tissue. The sequence was obtained from a female donor with breast cancer. Some clones in this sample may be carry-over from other donors' samples. This chain connects TRBV5-1 to TRBJ2-3; D gene ambiguous. The CDR3 loop is CASSLDSPTDTQYF. CDR3 coding DNA: TGCGCCAGCAGCTTGGATTCACCCACAGATACGCAGTATTTT.